One sample yielded the 32 T cell receptor beta chains listed below, sequenced in a study of cytomegalovirus exposure and HLA in healthy donors. The PCR was carried out with 60 Vbeta primers and 13 Jbeta primers. Only in-frame clones appear in the TCRdb table, and some are missing; sequencing was by immunoSEQ multiplex PCR. The sample records around 110,000 clones, approximately 80% being singletons. Sequenced material: PBMCs. Receptor source: a man under 40 in good health and CMV-seropositive.

V is TRBV23-1 and J is TRBJ2-3, with D perhaps TRBD2 (6 bases). TRBV23-1 is noted as an ORF with a role that remains uncertain. Trimming cost V 4 bases and J 4 bases, with 9 bases left between them. The CDR3 consists of 13 residues. The CDR3 reads CASSPRESDTQYF. DNA for the CDR3: TGCGCCAGCAGTCCTCGGGAGTCAGATACGCAGTATTTT.

The V gene is TRBV6-1, the J gene TRBJ2-7; tentative D call: TRBD1 (5 bases). V was shortened by 5 bases and J by 3 bases, with 8 bases between the two germline ends. Germline V gene sequence: CDR1 MNHNS, CDR2 SASEGT. This CDR3 spans 12 amino acids. For the CDR3, the DNA is TGTGCCAGCAGTACCCAGGGCTACGAGCAGTACTTC. Translated, it gives CASSTQGYEQYF.

DNA for the CDR3: TGCGCCAGCAGCCTACGGGACATCGCGACGAACACTGAAGCTTTCTTT. Its protein product is CASSLRDIATNTEAFF. The gene calls are TRBV4-3 and TRBJ1-1, with a tentative D call TRBD1 (6 bases). Germline loops: CDR1 LGHNA, CDR2 YSLEER. The CDR3 is 16 amino acids. Deletions cut 4 bases from V and 1 base from J, with 16 bases between.

The chain carries TRBV7-3 and TRBJ1-2; possibly TRBD1 for D (6 bases). This CDR3 is built from 15 residues. Between the trimmed V and J ends, which lost 4 bases and 1 base, there was a span of 13 bases. Germline assignment: CDR1 SGHTA and CDR2 FQGTGA. CDR3 region: CASSSAGTNNYGYTF. The CDR3 DNA sequence: TGTGCCAGCAGCTCAGCCGGGACAAATAACTATGGCTACACCTTC. The complete variable domain, with remaining parts taken from reference TRBV7-3 and TRBJ1-2, reads GAGVSQTPSNKVTEKGKYVELRCDPISGHTALYWYRQSLGQGPEFLIYFQGTGAADDSGLPNDRFFAVRPEGSVSTLKIQRTERGDSAVYLCASSSAGTNNYGYTFGSGTRLTVV.

This chain connects TRBV27 to TRBJ2-1; TRBD1 matches at 10 bases. From germline, CDR1 is MNHEY and CDR2 SMNVEV (reference sequence). There are 19 residues in the CDR3. The J segment lost 9 bases and the V segment lost 5 bases, leaving 22 bases of the junction unmatched. Here the CDR3 reads CASSPGQGFRWDGYGEQFF. The CDR3 bases are TGTGCCAGCAGTCCGGGACAGGGGTTTAGGTGGGACGGCTACGGTGAGCAGTTCTTC.

This clone has just a few counts. The gene calls are TRBV4-3 and TRBJ1-3, with TRBD1 matching over 7 bases. Germline trimming cut 8 bases from V and 2 bases from J; bases unmatched to any gene: 12. CDR3 size: 16 residues. Per the germline V gene, CDR1 is LGHNA and CDR2 is YSLEER. The CDR3, as DNA: TGCGCCAGCCGGACAGGCTCATTCTATGCTGGAAACACCATATATTTT. It is translated as CASRTGSFYAGNTIYF.

The V and J genes are TRBV7-3 and TRBJ2-1; 14 bases agree with TRBD2. With 5 bases clipped from V and 12 bases from J, the junction kept 6 bases outside the gene matches. The length of the CDR3 is 14 residues. Germline V gene lookup returns CDR1 SGHTA and CDR2 FQGTGA. CDR3: CASSPGTSGSWQFF. Written as DNA, the CDR3 is TGTGCCAGCAGCCCAGGGACTAGCGGGAGTTGGCAGTTCTTC.

V is TRBV19 and J is TRBJ1-2, with D perhaps TRBD1 (6 bases). V dropped 2 bases and J dropped 1 base, with 14 bases sitting between them. The CDR3 is 16 residues long. Germline values: CDR1 LNHDA, CDR2 SQIVND (reference sequence). CDR3 region: CASSIISGGLNYGYTF. CDR3 coding DNA: TGTGCCAGTAGTATAATCTCGGGGGGGCTTAACTATGGCTACACCTTC.

The rearrangement joins TRBV28 to TRBJ1-1; D call uncertain. The CDR3 is made up of 13 amino acids. Germline CDR1 is MDHEN and CDR2 is SYDVKM. Trimming removed 5 bases at V and 3 bases at J, with 10 bases between. The CDR3 reads CASSPPQDTEAFF. DNA of the CDR3: TGTGCCAGCAGTCCCCCCCAGGACACTGAAGCTTTCTTT.

The chain couples TRBV19 to TRBJ1-1; tentative D call: TRBD1 (5 bases). The germline V and J ends were trimmed by 2 bases and 3 bases, with 10 bases remaining between them. This CDR3 has 14 amino acids. Per germline, CDR1 LNHDA and CDR2 SQIVND (reference sequence). Written as DNA, the CDR3 is TGTGCCAGTAGTATACGGGGGGGAGACACTGAAGCTTTCTTT. Its translation: CASSIRGGDTEAFF.

J is TRBJ2-7 and V is TRBV7-9, with D maybe TRBD2 (5 bases). CDR3 length equals 13 residues. The V and J ends lost 1 base and 3 bases respectively, with 7 bases between them. The germline CDR1 and CDR2 sequences are SEHNR and FQNEAQ (reference sequence). CDR3: CASSLEADYEQYF. CDR3 DNA: TGTGCCAGCAGCTTAGAAGCGGACTACGAGCAGTACTTC.

The V gene is TRBV6-1, the J gene TRBJ1-5, with 8 bases that match TRBD1. Germline V lookup: CDR1 MNHNS, CDR2 SASEGT. J was trimmed by 6 bases and V by 7 bases; bases with no gene match: 5. This CDR3 is 13 amino acids long. The CDR3 DNA reads as TGTGCCAGCACTCTTCAGGGGGCTCAGCCCCAGCATTTT. Translation: CASTLQGAQPQHF.

This sequence joins TRBV19 and TRBJ1-1, with 8 bases that match TRBD1. Trimming took 2 bases from V and 3 from J; bases not matched to a gene: 11. The germline V gene encodes CDR1 LNHDA and CDR2 SQIVND (reference sequence). This CDR3 is 17 amino acids long. In nucleotides, the CDR3 is TGTGCCAGTAGTATAAACAGGGGGTATTCGAGGGACACTGAAGCTTTCTTT. Protein product: CASSINRGYSRDTEAFF.

The chain has TRBV7-3 and TRBJ2-5, with a tentative D call TRBD1 (5 bases). This CDR3 spans 15 amino acids. The germline V and J ends were trimmed by 0 bases and 3 bases, with 11 bases remaining between them. Germline assignment: CDR1 SGHTA and CDR2 FQGTGA. The CDR3 coding sequence is TGTGCCAGCAGCTTAACGTTGACAGAGAAAGAGACCCAGTACTTC. Translation: CASSLTLTEKETQYF.

The rearrangement links TRBV4-2 to TRBJ2-1; unclear D gene. The CDR3 length is 17 residues. Germline V gene data show CDR1 as LGHNA and CDR2 as YNFKEQ. V lost 0 bases to trimming and J lost 7 bases, with 19 bases between them. The CDR3 coding sequence is TGTGCCAGCAGCCAAGATTCGCATCGAGGTGTCTGGAATGAGCAGTTCTTC. It yields the protein CASSQDSHRGVWNEQFF.

The chain joins TRBV13 to TRBJ2-7, with D possibly TRBD1 on 6 matching bases. Germline V gives CDR1 PRHDT, CDR2 FYEKMQ (reference sequence). The CDR3 has 15 residues. V lost 5 bases, J lost 2 bases, and 16 bases lay in between. This chain's CDR3 is CASSTSTGMAYEQYF. For the CDR3, the DNA is TGTGCCAGCAGCACATCCACAGGGATGGCCTACGAGCAGTACTTC.

The V call is TRBV28, the J call TRBJ1-5; 11 nucleotides line up with TRBD1. Trimming at V came to 1 base and at J to 4 bases, leaving 12 bases not matched to a gene. The CDR3 contains 19 residues. Germline CDR1 reads MDHEN; CDR2 reads SYDVKM. DNA of the CDR3: TGTGCCAGCAGTTTATTACTATTATCGGGGACAGGGGGTAATCAGCCCCAGCATTTT. Translation: CASSLLLLSGTGGNQPQHF.

The gene calls are TRBV6-6 and TRBJ2-1; the D gene is possibly TRBD2 (6 bases). This CDR3 region has 14 residues. V was clipped by 8 bases and J by 5 bases, with 16 bases between them. Germline CDR1 MNHNY, CDR2 SVGAGI (reference sequence). CDR3 nucleotide sequence: TGTGCCAGCTCTAAGGCGGGGCAGAACAATGAGCAGTTCTTC. Translating gives CASSKAGQNNEQFF.

This chain links TRBV13 with TRBJ1-2; no definite D call. Germline V gene sequence: CDR1 PRHDT, CDR2 FYEKMQ (reference sequence). This CDR3 contains 14 residues. The V end lost 1 base, the J end lost 4 bases, and 10 bases lay between the germline ends. CDR3 sequence reads: CASSLEEAAYGYTF. In DNA form, the CDR3 reads TGTGCCAGCAGCTTAGAGGAGGCAGCCTATGGCTACACCTTC. The entire variable domain, with the rest obtained from reference TRBV13 and TRBJ1-2, is as follows: AAGVIQSPRHLIKEKRETATLKCYPIPRHDTVYWYQQGPGQDPQFLISFYEKMQSDKGSIPDRFSAQQFSDYHSELNMSSLELGDSALYFCASSLEEAAYGYTFGSGTRLTVV.

This CDR3 reads CASRGPPRSNSPLHF. The CDR3 DNA follows: TGCGCCAGCAGAGGCCCCCCTCGGAGCAATTCACCCCTCCACTTT. The chain couples TRBV10-1 to TRBJ1-6; no clear D gene. Germline V gene data show CDR1 as WNHNN and CDR2 as SYGVQD (reference sequence). With 6 bases removed from V and 7 bases from J, the gap between germline ends came to 16 bases. The CDR3 contains 15 residues.

V usage is TRBV9 and J usage is TRBJ2-7; TRBD1 matches 8 bases. CDR3 length: 16 residues. CDR1 is SGDLS and CDR2 is YYNGEE in the germline V gene. V gave up 4 bases and J gave up 3 bases; unmatched junction bases: 12. The CDR3 spells CASSIATGQGVYEQYF. The CDR3 DNA follows: TGTGCCAGCAGCATAGCTACTGGACAGGGTGTCTACGAGCAGTACTTC.

A few counts support this clone. The V gene is TRBV7-9, the J gene TRBJ2-7; D might be TRBD1 (6 bases). Germline CDR1 is SEHNR and CDR2 is FQNEAQ (reference sequence). Trimming removed 6 bases from V and 3 bases from J, with 18 bases in between. This CDR3 comprises 15 residues. CDR3 DNA sequence: TGTGCCAGCAGTATCCAGGCAGGGACAATCTACGAGCAGTACTTC. Protein product: CASSIQAGTIYEQYF. Using reference TRBV7-9 and TRBJ2-7 for the parts outside the CDR3, the full variable domain is DTGVSQNPRHKITKRGQNVTFRCDPISEHNRLYWYRQTLGQGPEFLTYFQNEAQLEKSRLLSDRFSAERPKGSFSTLEIQRTEQGDSAMYLCASSIQAGTIYEQYFGPGTRLTVT.

The chain carries TRBV9 and TRBJ2-3, with a weak D call TRBD2 (6 bases). The V end lost 3 bases, the J end lost 6 bases, and 14 bases lay between the germline ends. Per the germline V gene, CDR1 is SGDLS and CDR2 is YYNGEE. The CDR3 runs to 14 residues. In nucleotides, the CDR3 is TGTGCCAGCAGCGGAAGCGGGTGGATCGATACGCAGTATTTT. This codes for CASSGSGWIDTQYF.

This clone showed up just once. The rearrangement joins TRBV4-2 to TRBJ2-7; the match to TRBD1 covers 12 bases. The CDR3 is made up of 16 amino acids. J gave up 5 bases and V 6 bases, and 11 bases lay outside the gene matches. The germline gives CDR1 LGHNA, CDR2 YNFKEQ. The chain's CDR3 is CASSYISGTGGHEQYF. The CDR3 coding sequence is TGTGCCAGCAGTTACATATCCGGGACAGGGGGCCACGAGCAGTACTTC.

The chain uses TRBV7-7 and TRBJ2-5; D possibly corresponds to TRBD2 (6 bases). The germline V gene has CDR1 SSHAT and CDR2 FNYEAQ (reference sequence). This CDR3 spans 12 amino acids. CDR3 bases: TGTGCTAGCGGAGAGTTATTCGGGACCCAGTACTTC. This translates into CASGELFGTQYF.

In DNA form, the CDR3 reads TGTGCCAGCTCACCGGCAGTCATGAACACTGAAGCTTTCTTT. It specifies CASSPAVMNTEAFF. This rearrangement joins TRBV18 to TRBJ1-1, with D unresolved. V lost 3 bases, J lost 0 bases, and 8 bases lay in between. Per the germline V gene, CDR1 is KGHSH and CDR2 is LQKENI. The CDR3 has 14 residues. The full variable domain, rest sourced from reference TRBV18 and TRBJ1-1, is NAGVMQNPRHLVRRRGQEARLRCSPMKGHSHVYWYRQLPEEGLKFMVYLQKENIIDESGMPKERFSAEFPKEGPSILRIQQVVRGDSAAYFCASSPAVMNTEAFFGQGTRLTVV.

A remark on this clone: Other nucleotide sequences in the sample specify the same CDR3. V usage is TRBV5-1 and J usage is TRBJ1-2; TRBD1 might be the D (5 bases). The V end lost 4 bases, the J end lost 4 bases, and 14 bases lay between the germline ends. The CDR3 extends over 14 amino acids. From germline, CDR1 is SGHRS and CDR2 YFSETQ. In DNA, the CDR3 is TGCGCCAGCAGCCCCGGGCAGGGTGGCTATGGCTACACCTTC. Protein: CASSPGQGGYGYTF.

The chain uses TRBV28 and TRBJ1-4; 8 bases are a match to TRBD1. The CDR3 loop spans 15 amino acids. V gave up 7 bases and J gave up 6 bases; unmatched junction bases: 10. Looked up from germline, CDR1 is MDHEN and CDR2 is SYDVKM. The CDR3 loop is CASTVDRDRHEKLFF. The CDR3, as DNA: TGTGCCAGCACCGTCGACCGGGACAGGCATGAAAAACTGTTTTTT.

The rearrangement links TRBV30 to TRBJ1-5, with D possibly TRBD1 on 5 matching bases. The CDR3 is 15 amino acids. Trimming left V 2 bases short and J 5 bases short, with 16 bases between. Per the germline V gene, CDR1 is GTSNPN and CDR2 is SVGIG (reference sequence). The CDR3 reads CAWSSGMGLDQPQHF. The CDR3 coding sequence is TGTGCCTGGAGTTCAGGGATGGGGCTTGATCAGCCCCAGCATTTT.

The chain combines TRBV9 with TRBJ1-5, with no clear D. CDR1 and CDR2 from the germline V gene are SGDLS and YYNGEE. V was cut by 3 bases and J by 3 bases, with 13 bases left in between. The CDR3 is 15 amino acids. This chain's CDR3 is CASSAGSYVNQPQHF. In DNA form, the CDR3 reads TGTGCCAGCAGCGCAGGATCCTACGTCAATCAGCCCCAGCATTTT.

The rearrangement links TRBV7-8 to TRBJ2-7, with D possibly being TRBD2 (5 bases). The CDR3 contains 13 residues. Looked up from germline, CDR1 is SGHVS and CDR2 is FQNEAQ. Trimming left V 1 base short and J 10 bases short, with 14 bases between. CDR3 bases: TGTGCCAGCAGCTTAGGAGGGATAGTGGGACAGTACTTC. Amino acids: CASSLGGIVGQYF.

The table lists this clone with a count of one. This chain uses TRBV5-1 with TRBJ2-1, with D hard to call. CDR3 length: 16 residues. CDR1 is SGHRS, CDR2 YFSETQ, per germline. Trimming stripped 3 bases from V and 2 bases from J, with 15 bases between. For the CDR3, the DNA is TGCGCCAGCAGCTCCTTCCTCCTAGGAACCTACAATGAGCAGTTCTTC. It yields the protein CASSSFLLGTYNEQFF.